The 10 T cell receptor beta chains presented below share a single source sample, sequenced in a study of beta chain features in type 1 diabetes. Investigators reverse transcribed all isolated RNA, so they sequenced expressed TCRB transcripts. Only in-frame clones appear in the TCRdb table, and some are missing; sequencing was by immunoSEQ multiplex PCR. The table records hundreds of thousands of clones, about an eighth of them present only once. Study findings and constraints: Type 1 diabetes patients had TCRB CDR3s that were shorter (moderately but significantly so) in all four CD4+ subsets.

Their specific antigens are unknown. The material sequenced was naive CD4+ T cells from blood. The receptors were gathered from a man aged 18 to 30 with type 1 diabetes.

This clone occurred a few times. DNA for the CDR3: TGTGCCAGCAGCTTAGAACAGTCCTACGAGCAGTACTTC. Translation gives CASSLEQSYEQYF. V usage is TRBV7-2 and J usage is TRBJ2-7; D remains unclear. Germline lookup yields CDR1 SGHTA and CDR2 FQGNSA. The CDR3 is 13 residues long. With 1 base removed from V and 1 base from J, the gap between germline ends came to 5 bases.

This clone was seen a handful of times. The chain carries TRBV5-1 and TRBJ2-7, with 7 bases lining up with TRBD1. Germline V CDR1 and CDR2: SGHRS, YFSETQ. Unmatched junction bases numbered 10, after V lost 3 bases and J lost 7 bases. The CDR3 contains 14 residues. The CDR3: CASSSTGFLIEQYF. The CDR3 coding sequence is TGCGCCAGCAGCTCGACAGGGTTTCTTATAGAGCAGTACTTC. Looking up the rest from reference TRBV5-1 and TRBJ2-7 gives the full variable domain: KAGVTQTPRYLIKTRGQQVTLSCSPISGHRSVSWYQQTPGQGLQFLFEYFSETQRNKGNFPGRFSGRQFSNSRSEMNVSTLELGDSALYLCASSSTGFLIEQYFGPGTRLTVT.

The chain has TRBV5-6 and TRBJ2-7; TRBD1 matches 7 bases. Trimming cost V 4 bases and J 0 bases; bases outside gene matches: 10. This CDR3 is 16 amino acids long. Germline CDR1 SGHDT, CDR2 YYEEEE. The CDR3 region has the DNA TGTGCCAGCAGCGGGCTGACAGGGCCGAGCTCCTACGAGCAGTACTTC. It specifies CASSGLTGPSSYEQYF.

This clone came up a few times. The chain is built from TRBV21-1 and TRBJ2-5; the table's D call, TRBD2, has no DNA check behind it. TRBV21-1 is deemed a pseudogene. There are 15 residues in the CDR3. The CDR3 loop reads CASSKAIISGETQYF. The CDR3 DNA follows: TGTGCCAGCAGCAAAGCGATAATCTCCGGAGAGACCCAGTACTTC.

The V call is TRBV20-1, the J call TRBJ1-2; D possibly corresponds to TRBD1 (6 bases). V was trimmed by 5 bases and J by 4 bases, leaving 8 bases between them. The V gene's germline CDR1 is DFQATT and CDR2 SNEGSKA (reference sequence). The CDR3 is 11 amino acids. The CDR3 coding sequence is TGCAGTGCTTGGACAGTCTATGGCTACACCTTC. Protein sequence: CSAWTVYGYTF.

This clone was counted only a few times. Other DNA sequences in this specimen translate into the identical CDR3. This chain joins TRBV7-2 and TRBJ1-5; D gene unclear. The germline CDR1 and CDR2 sequences are SGHTA and FQGNSA. CDR3 length: 14 amino acids. Trimming pared 5 bases from V and 0 bases from J, leaving 8 bases between. The CDR3 DNA follows: TGTGCCAGCAGCCCGAGTTATAGCAATCAGCCCCAGCATTTT. Its translation is CASSPSYSNQPQHF.

This chain links TRBV7-2 with TRBJ2-1; possibly TRBD2 for D (5 bases). Trimming left V 1 base short and J 12 bases short, with 13 bases between. Looked up from germline, CDR1 is SGHTA and CDR2 is FQGNSA. The CDR3 is made up of 13 amino acids. The CDR3 sequence is CASSLGRGSWQFF. In nucleotides, the CDR3 is TGTGCCAGCAGCTTAGGTCGAGGGAGTTGGCAGTTCTTC.

CDR3 in DNA: TGTGCCAGCAGCCAAGGAGGGGGCGTCGATGAAAAACTGTTTTTT. Encoded protein: CASSQGGGVDEKLFF. The V gene is TRBV14, the J gene TRBJ1-4, with TRBD1 identical over 7 bases. The CDR3 totals 15 residues. With V trimmed by 1 base and J by 6 bases, 5 bases remained unmatched. Per the germline V gene, CDR1 is SGHDN and CDR2 is FVKESK.

The chain is built from TRBV7-6 and TRBJ2-1; D may be TRBD1 or TRBD2 (5 bases each). This CDR3 is 19 amino acids long. Trimming took 0 bases from V and 0 from J, leaving 18 bases between them. Germline V gives CDR1 SGHVS, CDR2 FNYEAQ. CDR3 protein: CASSLALDPPGSSYNEQFF. The CDR3 DNA reads TGTGCCAGCAGCTTAGCGCTCGATCCGCCAGGGAGCTCCTACAATGAGCAGTTCTTC.

A note on this clone: The same CDR3 is also encoded by other DNA sequences in this sample. The chain carries TRBV7-9 and TRBJ2-6, with unresolved D. V lost 3 bases to trimming and J lost 1 base, with 7 bases between them. The germline V gene encodes CDR1 SEHNR and CDR2 FQNEAQ (reference sequence). The CDR3 extends over 15 amino acids. CDR3 residues: CASSFGLSGANVLTF. The DNA of the CDR3 is TGTGCCAGCAGCTTCGGGTTGTCTGGGGCCAACGTCCTGACTTTC.